This T cell receptor beta chain came from a study of blood T cell repertoires in COVID-19. As for the study in general: The origin of the acute and convalescent COVID-19 samples was the United States, Italy and Spain. PBMCs, B-cell-depleted T cells, or T cells were the source of the cDNA or gDNA that made up the material.

Seattle enrolled patients during active infection and tracked them longitudinally. As handled by the study authors: Estimated nucleated cell counts came from reference gene primer amplification. The protocol was immunoSEQ multiplex PCR, while the TCRdb copy is restricted to in-frame clones and leaves out a portion. V and J calls plus clone size are reproduced from that table; the DNA served to infer D and trimming. The repertoire holds roughly 410,000 clones, with about 87% as singletons. The CDR3 loop spans 14 amino acids. Between the trimmed V and J ends, which lost 2 bases and 5 bases, there was a span of 13 bases. Looked up from germline, CDR1 is SGHNT and CDR2 is YYREEE (reference sequence).

This chain connects TRBV5-4 to TRBJ2-5, with no clear D. This clonotype was obtained from a woman aged 55-69 years with COVID-19, enrolled during active disease. Material: peripheral blood. DNA of the CDR3: TGTGCCAGCAGCTTAGGAGCGTTGGTTGAGACCCAGTACTTC. Its protein product is CASSLGALVETQYF.